This paragraph reports one TCR beta chain. Original processing notes: Amplifying reference gene primers gave estimates of nucleated cell counts. Produced via immunoSEQ multiplex PCR; TCRdb's table is partial and in-frame only. V and J calls and clone size follow that table, whereas D and trimming were derived from the DNA. The sample has 50,000 to 75,000 clones, around 81% seen once. The data were obtained in a study of blood T cell repertoires in COVID-19. Study details: Whether acute or convalescent, the COVID-19 samples came from the United States, Italy and Spain. In each case, the material was cDNA or gDNA derived from T cells, B-cell-depleted T cells, or PBMCs.

The CDR3 covers 15 residues. The V end lost 0 bases, the J end lost 0 bases, and 8 bases lay between the germline ends. Per the germline V gene, CDR1 is MNHEY and CDR2 is SVGEGT. V usage is TRBV6-2 or TRBV6-3 and J usage is TRBJ2-5, with D unclear. Material: peripheral blood. The origin of this receptor is a woman older than 75 with active or convalescent COVID-19. In nucleotides, the CDR3 is TGTGCCAGCAGTTACTCGACGGCGGACCAAGAGACCCAGTACTTC. This translates into CASSYSTADQETQYF.